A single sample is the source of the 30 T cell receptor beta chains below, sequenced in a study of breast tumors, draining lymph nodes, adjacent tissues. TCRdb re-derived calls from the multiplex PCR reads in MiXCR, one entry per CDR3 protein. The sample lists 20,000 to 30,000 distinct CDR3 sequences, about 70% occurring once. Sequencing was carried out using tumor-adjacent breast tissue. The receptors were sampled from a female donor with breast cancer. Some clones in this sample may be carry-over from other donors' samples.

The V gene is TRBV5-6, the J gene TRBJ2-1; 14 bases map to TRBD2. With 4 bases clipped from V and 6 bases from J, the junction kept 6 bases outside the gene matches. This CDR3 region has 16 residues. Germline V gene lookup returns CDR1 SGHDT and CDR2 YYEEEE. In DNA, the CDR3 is TGTGCCAGCAGCGCGGGACTAGCGGGAGTGCTCAATGAGCAGTTCTTC. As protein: CASSAGLAGVLNEQFF.

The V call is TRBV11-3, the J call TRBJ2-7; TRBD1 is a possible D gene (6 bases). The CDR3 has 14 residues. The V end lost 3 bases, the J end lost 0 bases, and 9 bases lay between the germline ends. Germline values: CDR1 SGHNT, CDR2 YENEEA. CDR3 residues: CASSFYRDSYEQYF. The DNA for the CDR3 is TGTGCCAGCAGCTTTTACAGGGACTCCTACGAGCAGTACTTC.

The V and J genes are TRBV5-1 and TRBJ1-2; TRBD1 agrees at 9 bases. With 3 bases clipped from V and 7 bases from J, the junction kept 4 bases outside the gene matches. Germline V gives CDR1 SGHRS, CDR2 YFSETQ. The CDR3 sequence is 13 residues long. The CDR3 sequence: CASSSGQGLGYTF. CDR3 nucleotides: TGCGCCAGCAGCTCTGGACAGGGGCTTGGCTACACCTTC.

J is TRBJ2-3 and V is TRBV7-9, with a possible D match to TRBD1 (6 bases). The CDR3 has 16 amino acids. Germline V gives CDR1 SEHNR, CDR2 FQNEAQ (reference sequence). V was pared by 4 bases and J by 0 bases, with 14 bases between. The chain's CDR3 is CASSSRTASSTDTQYF. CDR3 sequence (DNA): TGTGCCAGCAGCTCCAGGACAGCCTCTAGCACAGATACGCAGTATTTT.

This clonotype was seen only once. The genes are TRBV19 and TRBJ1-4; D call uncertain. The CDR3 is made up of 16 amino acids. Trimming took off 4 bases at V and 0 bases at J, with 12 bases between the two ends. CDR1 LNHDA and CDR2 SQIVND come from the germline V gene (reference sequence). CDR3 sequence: CASSTLRGATNEKLFF. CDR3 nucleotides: TGTGCCAGTAGTACGCTGCGGGGAGCAACTAATGAAAAACTGTTTTTT.

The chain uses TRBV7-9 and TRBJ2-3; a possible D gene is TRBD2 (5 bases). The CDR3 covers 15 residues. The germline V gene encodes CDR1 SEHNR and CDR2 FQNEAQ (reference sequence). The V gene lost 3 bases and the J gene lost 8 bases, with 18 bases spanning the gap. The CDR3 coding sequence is TGTGCCAGCAGCTTCCCTGGGGAGTTGCATCGTACGCAGTATTTT. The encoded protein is CASSFPGELHRTQYF.

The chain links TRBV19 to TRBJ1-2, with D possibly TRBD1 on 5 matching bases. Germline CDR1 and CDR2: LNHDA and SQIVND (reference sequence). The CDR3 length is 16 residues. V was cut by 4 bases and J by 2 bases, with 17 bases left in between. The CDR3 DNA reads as TGTGCCAGTAGTAGAACTTCAGGGATGATCAACTATGGCTACACCTTC. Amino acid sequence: CASSRTSGMINYGYTF.

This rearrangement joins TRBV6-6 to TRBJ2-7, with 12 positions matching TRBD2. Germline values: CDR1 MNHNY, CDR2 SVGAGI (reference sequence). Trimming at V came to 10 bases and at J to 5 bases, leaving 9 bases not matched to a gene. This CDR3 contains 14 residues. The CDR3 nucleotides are TGTGCCACCAGGACTAGCGGGACGTTGGACGAGCAGTACTTC. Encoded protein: CATRTSGTLDEQYF.

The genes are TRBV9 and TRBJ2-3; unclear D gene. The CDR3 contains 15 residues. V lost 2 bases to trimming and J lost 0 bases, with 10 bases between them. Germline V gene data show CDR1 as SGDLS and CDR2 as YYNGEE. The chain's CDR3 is CASSVNGKSTDTQYF. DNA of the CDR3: TGTGCCAGCAGCGTCAATGGGAAAAGCACAGATACGCAGTATTTT.

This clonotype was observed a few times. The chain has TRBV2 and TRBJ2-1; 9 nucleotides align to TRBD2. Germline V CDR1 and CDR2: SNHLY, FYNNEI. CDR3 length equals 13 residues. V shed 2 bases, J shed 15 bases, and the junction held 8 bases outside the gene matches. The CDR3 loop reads CASSENSGSGRFF. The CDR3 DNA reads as TGTGCCAGCAGTGAAAATAGCGGGAGTGGTCGGTTCTTC.

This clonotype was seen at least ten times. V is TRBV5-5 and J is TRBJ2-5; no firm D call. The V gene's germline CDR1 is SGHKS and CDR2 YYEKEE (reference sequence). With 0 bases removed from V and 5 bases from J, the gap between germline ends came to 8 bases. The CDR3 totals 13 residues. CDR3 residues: CASSLGAPETQYF. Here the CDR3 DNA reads TGTGCCAGCAGCTTGGGTGCGCCGGAGACCCAGTACTTC.

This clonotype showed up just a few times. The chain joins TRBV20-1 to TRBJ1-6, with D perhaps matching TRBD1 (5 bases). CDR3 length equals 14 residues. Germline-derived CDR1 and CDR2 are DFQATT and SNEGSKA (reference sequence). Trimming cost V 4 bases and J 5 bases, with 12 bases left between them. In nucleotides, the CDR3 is TGCAGTGCTATCCGGGACGCGAATAATTCACCCCTCCACTTT. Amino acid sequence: CSAIRDANNSPLHF.

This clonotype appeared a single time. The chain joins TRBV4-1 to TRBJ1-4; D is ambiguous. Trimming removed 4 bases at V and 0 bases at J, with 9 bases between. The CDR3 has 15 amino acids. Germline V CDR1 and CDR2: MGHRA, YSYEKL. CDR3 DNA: TGCGCCAGCAGCCGAGAGGGTGCAACTAATGAAAAACTGTTTTTT. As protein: CASSREGATNEKLFF.

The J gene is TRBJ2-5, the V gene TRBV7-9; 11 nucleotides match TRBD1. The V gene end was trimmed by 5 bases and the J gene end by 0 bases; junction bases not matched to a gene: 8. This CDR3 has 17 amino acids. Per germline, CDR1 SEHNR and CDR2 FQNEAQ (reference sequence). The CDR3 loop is CASSTGTGGLYQETQYF. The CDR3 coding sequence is TGTGCCAGCAGCACTGGGACAGGGGGTTTGTACCAAGAGACCCAGTACTTC.

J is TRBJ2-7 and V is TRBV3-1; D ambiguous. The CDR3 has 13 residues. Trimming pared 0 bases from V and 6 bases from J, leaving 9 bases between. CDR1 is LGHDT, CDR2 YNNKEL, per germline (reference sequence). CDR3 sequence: CASSQDGTTEQYF. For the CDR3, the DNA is TGTGCCAGCAGCCAAGATGGTACTACCGAGCAGTACTTC.

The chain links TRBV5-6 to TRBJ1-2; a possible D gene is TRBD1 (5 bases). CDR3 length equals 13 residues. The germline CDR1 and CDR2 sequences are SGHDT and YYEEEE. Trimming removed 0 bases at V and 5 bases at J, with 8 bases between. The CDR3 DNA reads TGTGCCAGCAGCTTGGTTGGGGGTTATGGCTACACCTTC. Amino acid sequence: CASSLVGGYGYTF. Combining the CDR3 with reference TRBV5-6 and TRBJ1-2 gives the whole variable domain DAGVTQSPTHLIKTRGQQVTLRCSPKSGHDTVSWYQQALGQGPQFIFQYYEEEERQRGNFPDRFSGHQFPNYSSELNVNALLLGDSALYLCASSLVGGYGYTFGSGTRLTVV.

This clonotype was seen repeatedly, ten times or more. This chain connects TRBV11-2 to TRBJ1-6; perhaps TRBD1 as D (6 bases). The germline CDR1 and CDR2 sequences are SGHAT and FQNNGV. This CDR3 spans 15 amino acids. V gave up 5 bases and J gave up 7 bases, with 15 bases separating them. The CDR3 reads CASSVHRDANSPLHF. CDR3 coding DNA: TGTGCCAGCAGCGTCCACAGGGATGCGAATTCACCCCTCCACTTT.

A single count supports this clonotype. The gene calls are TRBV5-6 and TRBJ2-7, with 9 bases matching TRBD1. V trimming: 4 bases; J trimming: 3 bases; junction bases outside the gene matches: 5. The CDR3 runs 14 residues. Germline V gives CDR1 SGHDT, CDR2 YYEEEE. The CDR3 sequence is CASSPGQGDYEQYF. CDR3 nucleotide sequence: TGTGCCAGCAGCCCGGGACAGGGAGACTACGAGCAGTACTTC. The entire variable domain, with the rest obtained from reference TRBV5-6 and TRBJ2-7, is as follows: DAGVTQSPTHLIKTRGQQVTLRCSPKSGHDTVSWYQQALGQGPQFIFQYYEEEERQRGNFPDRFSGHQFPNYSSELNVNALLLGDSALYLCASSPGQGDYEQYFGPGTRLTVT.

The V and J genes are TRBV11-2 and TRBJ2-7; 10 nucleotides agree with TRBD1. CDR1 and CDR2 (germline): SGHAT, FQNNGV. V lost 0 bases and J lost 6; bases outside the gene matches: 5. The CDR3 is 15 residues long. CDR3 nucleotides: TGTGCCAGCAGCTTAGAGGGACAGGGGTTGGGCGAGCAGTACTTC. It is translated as CASSLEGQGLGEQYF.

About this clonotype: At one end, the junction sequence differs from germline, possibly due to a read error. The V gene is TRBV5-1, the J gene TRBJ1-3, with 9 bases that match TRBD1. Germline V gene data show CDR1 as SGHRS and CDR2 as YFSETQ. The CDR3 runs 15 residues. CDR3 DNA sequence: TGCGCCAGCAGCTTCACAGGGGGCCTTGGAAACACCATATACTTT. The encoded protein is CASSFTGGLGNTIYF.

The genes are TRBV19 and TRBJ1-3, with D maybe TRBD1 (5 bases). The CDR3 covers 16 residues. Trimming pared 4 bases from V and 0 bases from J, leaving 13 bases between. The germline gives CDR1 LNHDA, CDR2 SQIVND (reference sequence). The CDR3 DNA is TGTGCCAGTAGTACAACCGGGACGCACTCTGGAAACACCATATATTTT. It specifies CASSTTGTHSGNTIYF. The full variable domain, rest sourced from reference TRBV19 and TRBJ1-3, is DGGITQSPKYLFRKEGQNVTLSCEQNLNHDAMYWYRQDPGQGLRLIYYSQIVNDFQKGDIAEGYSVSREKKESFPLTVTSAQKNPTAFYLCASSTTGTHSGNTIYFGEGSWLTVV.

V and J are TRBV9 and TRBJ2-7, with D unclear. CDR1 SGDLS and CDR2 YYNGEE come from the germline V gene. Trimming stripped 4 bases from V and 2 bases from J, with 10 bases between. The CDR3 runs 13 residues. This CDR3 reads CASSTDGTYEQYF. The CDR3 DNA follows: TGTGCCAGCAGCACTGACGGAACCTACGAGCAGTACTTC.

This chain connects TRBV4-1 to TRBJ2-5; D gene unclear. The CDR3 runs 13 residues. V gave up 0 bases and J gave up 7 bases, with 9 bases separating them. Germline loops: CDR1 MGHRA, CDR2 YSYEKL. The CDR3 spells CASSQEDPWTQYF. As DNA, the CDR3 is TGCGCCAGCAGCCAAGAGGATCCATGGACCCAGTACTTC.

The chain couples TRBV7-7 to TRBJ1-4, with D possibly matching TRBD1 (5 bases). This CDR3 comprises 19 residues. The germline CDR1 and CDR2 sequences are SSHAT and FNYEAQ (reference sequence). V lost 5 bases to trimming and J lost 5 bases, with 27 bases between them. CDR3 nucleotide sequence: TGTGCCAGCAGCCAAAGCAGGGTGATCGTAAACCCTGAAAATGAAAAACTGTTTTTT. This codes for CASSQSRVIVNPENEKLFF.

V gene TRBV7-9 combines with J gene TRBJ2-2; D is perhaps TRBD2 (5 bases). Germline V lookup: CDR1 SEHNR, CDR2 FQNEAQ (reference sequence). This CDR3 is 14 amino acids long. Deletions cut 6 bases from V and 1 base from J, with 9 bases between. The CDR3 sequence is CASRRLQNTGELFF. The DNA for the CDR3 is TGTGCCAGCAGGAGACTACAGAACACCGGGGAGCTGTTTTTT.

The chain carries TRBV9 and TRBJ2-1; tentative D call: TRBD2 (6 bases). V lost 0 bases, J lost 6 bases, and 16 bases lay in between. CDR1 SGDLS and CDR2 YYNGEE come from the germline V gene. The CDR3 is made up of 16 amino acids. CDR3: CASSVDPAHGGNEQFF. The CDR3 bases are TGTGCCAGCAGCGTAGACCCAGCCCACGGGGGCAATGAGCAGTTCTTC.

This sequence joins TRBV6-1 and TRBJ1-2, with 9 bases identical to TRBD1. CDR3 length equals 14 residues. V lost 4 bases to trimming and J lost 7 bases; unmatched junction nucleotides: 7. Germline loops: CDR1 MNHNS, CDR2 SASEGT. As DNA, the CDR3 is TGTGCCAGCAGTGCACAGGGGGCGTTTGGTGGCTACACCTTC. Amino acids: CASSAQGAFGGYTF.

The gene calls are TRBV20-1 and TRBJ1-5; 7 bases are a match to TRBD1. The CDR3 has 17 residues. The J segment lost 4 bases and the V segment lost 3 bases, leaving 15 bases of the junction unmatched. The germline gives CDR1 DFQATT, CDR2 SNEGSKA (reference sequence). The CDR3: CSASKTGTTQRNQPQHF. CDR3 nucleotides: TGCAGTGCTAGCAAGACAGGGACCACCCAGCGGAATCAGCCCCAGCATTTT.

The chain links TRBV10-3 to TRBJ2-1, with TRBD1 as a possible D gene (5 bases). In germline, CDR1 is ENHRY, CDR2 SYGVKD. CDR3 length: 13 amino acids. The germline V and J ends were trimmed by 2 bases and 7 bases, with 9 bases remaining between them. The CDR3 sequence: CAISETGWNEQFF. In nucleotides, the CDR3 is TGTGCCATCAGTGAGACAGGTTGGAATGAGCAGTTCTTC.

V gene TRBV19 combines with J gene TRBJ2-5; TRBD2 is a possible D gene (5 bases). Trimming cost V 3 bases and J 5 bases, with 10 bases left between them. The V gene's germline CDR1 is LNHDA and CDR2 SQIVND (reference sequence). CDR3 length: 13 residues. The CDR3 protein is CASSMAWRETQYF. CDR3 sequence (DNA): TGTGCCAGTAGTATGGCGTGGAGGGAGACCCAGTACTTC.